This TCR beta chain was captured by sequencing in a study of regulatory and conventional T cells in RAG deficiency. The sorted regulatory T cells were CD4+, CD25-high and CD127-low, with genomic DNA sequenced. This CDR3 has 16 amino acids. J was trimmed by 6 bases and V by 1 base; bases with no gene match: 7. The germline V gene has CDR1 SGHTA and CDR2 FQGTGA. Concerning this clone: Its target is not known.

Study-wide results and caveats: Shorter CDR3s in all patient subsets; >80% Treg-Tconv overlap in Omenn. Other subsets showed around 10-fold reductions, but Treg unique TCR beta sequences fell roughly 100-fold in these patients.

The protocol was immunoSEQ multiplex PCR, while the TCRdb copy is restricted to in-frame clones and leaves out a portion. The table shows fewer than 20,000 clones, with roughly 89% occurring only once. A further study also used this sample, focusing on regulatory T cells. As that study records: The primer mix had 52 TRBV and 13 TRBJ primers.

This chain uses TRBV7-3 with TRBJ2-7, with 12 positions matching TRBD1. This TCR was recovered from a human donor in good health. Material for sequencing was Tregs sorted from blood. The CDR3 DNA reads as TGTGCCAGCAGCTTAAGGGCCGGGACAGGGGGCGCCGAGCAGTACTTC. Protein: CASSLRAGTGGAEQYF.